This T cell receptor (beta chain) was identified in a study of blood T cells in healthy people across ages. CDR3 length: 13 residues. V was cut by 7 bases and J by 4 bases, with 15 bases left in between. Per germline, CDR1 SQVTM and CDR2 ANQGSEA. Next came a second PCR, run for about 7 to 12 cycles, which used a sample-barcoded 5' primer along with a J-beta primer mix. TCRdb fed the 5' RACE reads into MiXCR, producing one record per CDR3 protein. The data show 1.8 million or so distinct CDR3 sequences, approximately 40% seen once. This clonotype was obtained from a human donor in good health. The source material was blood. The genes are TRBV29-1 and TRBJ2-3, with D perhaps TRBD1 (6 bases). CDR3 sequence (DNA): TGCAGCGGCAGGGGTCGCTTATCAGATACGCAGTATTTT. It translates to CSGRGRLSDTQYF.